Following are 2 T cell receptor beta chains from one sample sequenced in a study of technical replicates of blood from a few donors. Assay used: immunoSEQ multiplex PCR; TCRdb lists only in-frame clones, some missing. The sample shows 75,000 to 90,000 clones, approximately 90% of them seen only once. Input material: T cells isolated from PBMCs. The origin of the receptors is a human donor in good health.

This chain links TRBV5-4 with TRBJ2-3; the D is unclear. Trimming left V 6 bases short and J 0 bases short, with 11 bases between. Germline V gene data show CDR1 as SGHNT and CDR2 as YYREEE (reference sequence). The CDR3 contains 14 residues. CDR3 bases: TGTGCCAGCATCAACGGAGACAGCACAGATACGCAGTATTTT. It specifies CASINGDSTDTQYF.

This clone has just a few counts. The chain recombines TRBV4-1 with TRBJ2-1, with D possibly being TRBD2 (7 bases). The CDR3 has 17 residues. Germline CDR1 reads MGHRA; CDR2 reads YSYEKL. The V end lost 1 base, the J end lost 4 bases, and 17 bases lay between the germline ends. The CDR3 nucleotides are TGCGCCAGCAGCCAAGTGGGGAAGGGGGGGACTTACAATGAGCAGTTCTTC. It yields the protein CASSQVGKGGTYNEQFF.